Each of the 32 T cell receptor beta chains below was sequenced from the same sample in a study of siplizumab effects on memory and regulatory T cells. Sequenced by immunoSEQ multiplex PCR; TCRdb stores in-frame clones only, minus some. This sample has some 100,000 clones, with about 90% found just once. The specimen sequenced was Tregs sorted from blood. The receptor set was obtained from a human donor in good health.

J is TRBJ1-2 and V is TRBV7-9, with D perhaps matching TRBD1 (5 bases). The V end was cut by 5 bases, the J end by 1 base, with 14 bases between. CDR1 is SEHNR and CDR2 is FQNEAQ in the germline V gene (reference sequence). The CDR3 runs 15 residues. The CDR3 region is CASSALPTDNYGYTF. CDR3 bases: TGTGCCAGCAGCGCCCTCCCGACAGATAACTATGGCTACACCTTC.

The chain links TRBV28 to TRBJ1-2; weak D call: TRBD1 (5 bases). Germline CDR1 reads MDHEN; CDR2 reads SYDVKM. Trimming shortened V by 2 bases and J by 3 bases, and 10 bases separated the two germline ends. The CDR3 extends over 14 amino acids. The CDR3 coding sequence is TGTGCCAGCAGTTTAAGGGACTCCTACTATGGCTACACCTTC. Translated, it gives CASSLRDSYYGYTF.

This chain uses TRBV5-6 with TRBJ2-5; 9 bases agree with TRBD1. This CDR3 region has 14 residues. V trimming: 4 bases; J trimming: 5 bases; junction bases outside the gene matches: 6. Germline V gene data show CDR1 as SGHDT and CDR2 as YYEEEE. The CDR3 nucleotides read TGTGCCAGCAGCGGACAGGGGTCCTGGGAGACCCAGTACTTC. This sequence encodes CASSGQGSWETQYF.

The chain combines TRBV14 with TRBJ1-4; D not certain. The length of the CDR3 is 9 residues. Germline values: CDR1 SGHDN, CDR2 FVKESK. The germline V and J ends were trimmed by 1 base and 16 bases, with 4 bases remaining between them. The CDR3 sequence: CASSQGGFF. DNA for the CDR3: TGTGCCAGCAGCCAAGGGGGGTTTTTT.

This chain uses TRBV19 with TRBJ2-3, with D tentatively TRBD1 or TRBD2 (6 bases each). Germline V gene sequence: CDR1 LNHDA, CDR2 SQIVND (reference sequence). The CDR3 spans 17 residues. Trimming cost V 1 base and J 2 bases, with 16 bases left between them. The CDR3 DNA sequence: TGTGCCAGTAGTATAGGGACCTCGCGGGGACACACAGATACGCAGTATTTT. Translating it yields CASSIGTSRGHTDTQYF.

The CDR3 region is CASSLGLVQQYF. CDR3 nucleotides: TGTGCCAGCAGCTTGGGGCTTGTACAGCAGTACTTC. The chain uses TRBV7-2 and TRBJ2-7, with a possible D match to TRBD1 (5 bases). Trimming took 3 bases from V and 8 from J, leaving 11 bases between them. Germline V gene sequence: CDR1 SGHTA, CDR2 FQGNSA. CDR3 length: 12 residues.

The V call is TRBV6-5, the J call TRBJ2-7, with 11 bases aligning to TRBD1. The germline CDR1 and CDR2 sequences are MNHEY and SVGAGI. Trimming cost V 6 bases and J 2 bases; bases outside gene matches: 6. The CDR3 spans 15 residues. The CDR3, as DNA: TGTGCCAGCAGGTATGGGACAGGGGGACCCTACGAGCAGTACTTC. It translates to CASRYGTGGPYEQYF.

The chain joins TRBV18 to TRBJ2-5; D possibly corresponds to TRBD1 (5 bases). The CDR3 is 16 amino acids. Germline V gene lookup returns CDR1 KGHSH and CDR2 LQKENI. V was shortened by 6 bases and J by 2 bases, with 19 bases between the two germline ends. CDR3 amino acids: CASSAGQGTRQETQYF. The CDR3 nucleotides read TGTGCCAGCTCGGCTGGGCAGGGTACCCGGCAAGAGACCCAGTACTTC.

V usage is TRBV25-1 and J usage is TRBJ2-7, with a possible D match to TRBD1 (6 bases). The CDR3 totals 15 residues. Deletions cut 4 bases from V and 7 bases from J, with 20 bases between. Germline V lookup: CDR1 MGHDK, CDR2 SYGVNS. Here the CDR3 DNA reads TGTGCCAGCAGTGGATCCGGGACATTAACGGGTGAGCAGTACTTC. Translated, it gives CASSGSGTLTGEQYF.

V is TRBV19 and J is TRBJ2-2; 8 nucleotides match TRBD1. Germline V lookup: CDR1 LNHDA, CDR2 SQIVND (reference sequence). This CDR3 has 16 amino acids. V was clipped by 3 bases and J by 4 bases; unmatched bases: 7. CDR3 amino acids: CASSISRGRATGELFF. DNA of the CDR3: TGTGCCAGTAGTATTAGCAGGGGGCGTGCCACCGGGGAGCTGTTTTTT. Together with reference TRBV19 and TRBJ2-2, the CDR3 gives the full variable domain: DGGITQSPKYLFRKEGQNVTLSCEQNLNHDAMYWYRQDPGQGLRLIYYSQIVNDFQKGDIAEGYSVSREKKESFPLTVTSAQKNPTAFYLCASSISRGRATGELFFGEGSRLTVL.

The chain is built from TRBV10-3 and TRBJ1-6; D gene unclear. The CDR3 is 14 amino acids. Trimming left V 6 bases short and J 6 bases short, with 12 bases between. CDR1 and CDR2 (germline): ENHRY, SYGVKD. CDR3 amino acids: CAISGVDLNSPLHF. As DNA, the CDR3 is TGTGCCATCAGCGGGGTGGACCTTAATTCACCCCTCCACTTT.

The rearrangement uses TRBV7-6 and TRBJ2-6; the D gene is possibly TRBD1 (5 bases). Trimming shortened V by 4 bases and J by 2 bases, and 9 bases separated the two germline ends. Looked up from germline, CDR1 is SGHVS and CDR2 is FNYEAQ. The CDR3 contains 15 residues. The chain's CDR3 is CASSSDRTGANVLTF. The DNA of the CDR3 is TGTGCCAGCAGCTCCGACAGAACTGGGGCCAACGTCCTGACTTTC.

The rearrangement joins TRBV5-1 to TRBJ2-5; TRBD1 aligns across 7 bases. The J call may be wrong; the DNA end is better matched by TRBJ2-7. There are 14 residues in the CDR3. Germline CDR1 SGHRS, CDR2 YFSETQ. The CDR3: CASSLGDRVYEQYF. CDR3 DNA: TGCGCCAGCAGCTTGGGGGACAGAGTCTACGAGCAGTACTTC.

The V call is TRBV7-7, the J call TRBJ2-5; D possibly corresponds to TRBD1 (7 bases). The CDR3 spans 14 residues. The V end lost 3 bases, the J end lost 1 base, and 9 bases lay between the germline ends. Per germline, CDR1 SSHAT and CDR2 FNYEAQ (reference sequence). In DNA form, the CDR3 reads TGTGCCAGCAGCTTGCAGGGGGGCCAAGAGACCCAGTACTTC. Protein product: CASSLQGGQETQYF.

Here the CDR3 reads CASSYSTDGNTIYF. CDR3 coding DNA: TGTGCCAGCAGTTACTCGACGGACGGAAACACCATATATTTT. The rearrangement links TRBV6-5 to TRBJ1-3; D is unresolved. CDR1 MNHEY and CDR2 SVGAGI come from the germline V gene. This CDR3 has 14 residues. V lost 0 bases to trimming and J lost 4 bases, with 7 bases between them.

CDR3 sequence reads: CSVSRQATNEKLFF. CDR3 sequence (DNA): TGCAGCGTCTCCCGACAGGCAACTAATGAAAAACTGTTTTTT. The V and J genes are TRBV29-1 and TRBJ1-4; D might be TRBD1 (6 bases). This CDR3 has 14 amino acids. The germline gives CDR1 SQVTM, CDR2 ANQGSEA. The V end was cut by 6 bases, the J end by 0 bases, with 11 bases between.

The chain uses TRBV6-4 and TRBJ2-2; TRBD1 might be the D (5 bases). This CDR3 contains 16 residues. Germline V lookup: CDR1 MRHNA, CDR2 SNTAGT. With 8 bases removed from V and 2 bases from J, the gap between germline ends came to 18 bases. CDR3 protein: CASATDSASNTGELFF. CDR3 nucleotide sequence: TGTGCCAGCGCGACCGACAGCGCCTCTAACACCGGGGAGCTGTTTTTT.

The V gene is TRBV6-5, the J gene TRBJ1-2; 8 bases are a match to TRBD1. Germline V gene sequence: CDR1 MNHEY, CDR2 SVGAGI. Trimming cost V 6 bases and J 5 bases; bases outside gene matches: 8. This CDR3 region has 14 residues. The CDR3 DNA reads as TGTGCCAGCAGACGAGGACAGGGAAGTTATGGCTACACCTTC. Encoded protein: CASRRGQGSYGYTF.

The CDR3 loop is CASKVFGTLGEKLFF. CDR3 in DNA: TGTGCCAGCAAAGTCTTCGGGACCCTTGGTGAAAAACTGTTTTTT. The chain has TRBV27 and TRBJ1-4, with a weak D call TRBD1 (5 bases). The CDR3 has 15 residues. Trimming removed 7 bases at V and 7 bases at J, with 19 bases between. Germline CDR1 reads MNHEY; CDR2 reads SMNVEV (reference sequence).

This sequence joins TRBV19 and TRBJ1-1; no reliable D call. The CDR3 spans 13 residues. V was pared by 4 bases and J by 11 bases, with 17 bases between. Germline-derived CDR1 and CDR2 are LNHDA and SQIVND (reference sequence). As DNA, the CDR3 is TGTGCCAGTAGTACAGACATACTCGAGATGGCTTTCTTT. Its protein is CASSTDILEMAFF.

In DNA, the CDR3 is TGCAGCGTTGAAAAGAGCGGCTACTTCTATGGCTACACCTTC. Translated: CSVEKSGYFYGYTF. V gene TRBV29-1 combines with J gene TRBJ1-2; D unclear. The germline V gene has CDR1 SQVTM and CDR2 ANQGSEA. The CDR3 contains 14 residues. Trimming shortened V by 2 bases and J by 4 bases, and 14 bases separated the two germline ends. Full variable domain (outside the CDR3, taken from reference TRBV29-1 and TRBJ1-2): SAVISQKPSRDICQRGTSLTIQCQVDSQVTMMFWYRQQPGQSLTLIATANQGSEATYESGFVIDKFPISRPNLTFSTLTVSNMSPEDSSIYLCSVEKSGYFYGYTFGSGTRLTVV.

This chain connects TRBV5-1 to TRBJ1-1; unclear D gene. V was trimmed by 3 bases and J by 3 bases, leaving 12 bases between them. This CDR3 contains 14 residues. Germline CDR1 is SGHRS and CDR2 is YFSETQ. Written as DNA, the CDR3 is TGCGCCAGCAGCTCCATGAGGTGGGACACTGAAGCTTTCTTT. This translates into CASSSMRWDTEAFF.

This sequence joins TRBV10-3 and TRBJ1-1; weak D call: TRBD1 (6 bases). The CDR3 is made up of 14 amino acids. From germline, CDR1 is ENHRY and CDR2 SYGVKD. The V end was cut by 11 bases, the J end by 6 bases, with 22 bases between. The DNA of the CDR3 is TGTGCCTCAGGGGCGGGGGCGCTTGCATCTGAAGCTTTCTTT. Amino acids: CASGAGALASEAFF.

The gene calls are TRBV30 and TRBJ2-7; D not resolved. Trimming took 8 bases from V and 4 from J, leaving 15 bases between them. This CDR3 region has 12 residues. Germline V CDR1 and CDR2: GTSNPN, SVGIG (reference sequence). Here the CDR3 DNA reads TGTGCCCTTGGCGCCGTCAAGTACGAGCAGTACTTC. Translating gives CALGAVKYEQYF.

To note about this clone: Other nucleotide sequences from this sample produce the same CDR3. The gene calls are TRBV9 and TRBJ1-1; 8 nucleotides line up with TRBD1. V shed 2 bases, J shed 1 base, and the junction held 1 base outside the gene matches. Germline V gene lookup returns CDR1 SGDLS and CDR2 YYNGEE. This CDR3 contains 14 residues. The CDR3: CASSVGQGNTEAFF. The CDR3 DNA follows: TGTGCCAGCAGCGTTGGACAGGGGAACACTGAAGCTTTCTTT.

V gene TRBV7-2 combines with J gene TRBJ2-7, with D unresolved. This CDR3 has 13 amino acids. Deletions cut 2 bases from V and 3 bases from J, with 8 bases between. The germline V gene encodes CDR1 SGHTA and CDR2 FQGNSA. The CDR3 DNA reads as TGTGCCAGCAGCTTACTAGAAAACTACGAGCAGTACTTC. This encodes CASSLLENYEQYF.

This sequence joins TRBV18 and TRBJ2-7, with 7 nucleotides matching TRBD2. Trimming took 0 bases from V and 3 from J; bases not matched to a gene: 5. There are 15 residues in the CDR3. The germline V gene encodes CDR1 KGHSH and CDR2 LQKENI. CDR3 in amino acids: CASSPPGSGGYEQYF. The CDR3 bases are TGTGCCAGCTCACCACCAGGATCGGGGGGCTACGAGCAGTACTTC.

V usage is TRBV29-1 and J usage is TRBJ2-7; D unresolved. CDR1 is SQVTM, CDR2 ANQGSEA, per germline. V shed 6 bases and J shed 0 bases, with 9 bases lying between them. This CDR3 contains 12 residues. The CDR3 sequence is CSVLTSSYEQYF. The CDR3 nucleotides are TGCAGCGTGCTGACAAGCTCCTACGAGCAGTACTTC.

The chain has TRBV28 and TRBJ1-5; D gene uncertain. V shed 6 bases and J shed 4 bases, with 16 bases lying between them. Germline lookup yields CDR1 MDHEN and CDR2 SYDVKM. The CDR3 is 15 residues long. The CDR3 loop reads CASRRGEGLNQPQHF. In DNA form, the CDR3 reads TGTGCCAGCAGAAGAGGTGAGGGATTGAATCAGCCCCAGCATTTT. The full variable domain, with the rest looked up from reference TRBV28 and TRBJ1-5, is DVKVTQSSRYLVKRTGEKVFLECVQDMDHENMFWYRQDPGLGLRLIYFSYDVKMKEKGDIPEGYSVSREKKERFSLILESASTNQTSMYLCASRRGEGLNQPQHFGDGTRLSIL.

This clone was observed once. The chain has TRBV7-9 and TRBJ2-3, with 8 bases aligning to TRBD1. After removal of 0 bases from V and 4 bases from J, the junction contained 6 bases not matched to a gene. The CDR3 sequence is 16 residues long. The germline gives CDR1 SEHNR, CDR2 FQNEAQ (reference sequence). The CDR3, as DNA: TGTGCCAGCAGCTTAGCTTGGACAGGGAAAGCAGATACGCAGTATTTT. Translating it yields CASSLAWTGKADTQYF. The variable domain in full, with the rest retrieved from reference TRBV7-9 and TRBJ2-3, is DTGVSQNPRHKITKRGQNVTFRCDPISEHNRLYWYRQTLGQGPEFLTYFQNEAQLEKSRLLSDRFSAERPKGSFSTLEIQRTEQGDSAMYLCASSLAWTGKADTQYFGPGTRLTVL.

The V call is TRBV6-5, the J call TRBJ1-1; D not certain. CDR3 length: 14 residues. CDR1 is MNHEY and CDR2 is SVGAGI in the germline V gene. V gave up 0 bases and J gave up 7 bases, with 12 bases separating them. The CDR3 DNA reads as TGTGCCAGCAGTTACTCGACGGGTGTTTTTGAAGCTTTCTTT. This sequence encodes CASSYSTGVFEAFF.

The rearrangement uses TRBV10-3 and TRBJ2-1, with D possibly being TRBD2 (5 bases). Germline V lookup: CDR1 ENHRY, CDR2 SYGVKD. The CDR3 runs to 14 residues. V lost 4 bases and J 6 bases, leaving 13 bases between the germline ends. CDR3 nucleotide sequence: TGTGCCATCAGTGTGGAGGCCTCCCGCAATGAGCAGTTCTTC. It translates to CAISVEASRNEQFF.